Listed below are T cell receptor beta chains from one sample, sequenced in a study of T cell repertoires in cytomegalovirus infection. MiXCR, applied by TCRdb to the reads, yields one record per CDR3 protein. In the table there are 750,000 to 950,000 distinct CDR3 sequences, just under 30% of which are singletons. These receptors' antigens are unknown. The starting material was cultured CD8+ T cells from PBMCs, obtained from culture after CMV antigen stimulation. The receptors stem from a human donor in good health (CMV status not recorded). Some clones in this sample may be carry-over from other donors' samples. The conserved cysteine and the conserved F or W are not part of the CDR3 here. Rows give clone size only sometimes, using once, few, many, or a class for an expanded clone.

clone_size j_call v_call cdr3_aa
- TRBJ2-3 TRBV27 ASTRRGLTDTQY
- TRBJ1-2 TRBV7-1 ASSPDLQGPQGGYT
few TRBJ2-7 TRBV19 ASSIAGGGYEQY
few TRBJ2-7 TRBV7-6 ASSRQAFNLYEQY
many TRBJ1-4 TRBV7-2 ASSLVGRGRTNEKLF
- TRBJ2-1 TRBV2 ASIGLAGSSYNEQF
- TRBJ1-5 TRBV28 ASSGWGGDQPQH
- TRBJ1-1 TRBV11-3 ASSPRDSSEAF
many TRBJ1-6 TRBV28 ASSPSGREGSPLH
- TRBJ1-5 TRBV2 ASQISGASNQPQH
- TRBJ1-6 TRBV28 ASSSRRHLSPGNSPLH
few TRBJ2-1 TRBV4-1 ASSQDAGDIRYNEQF
- TRBJ1-2 TRBV29-1 SVEGQGARGYT
- TRBJ2-1 TRBV7-6 ASSFTDTYNEQF
- TRBJ2-7 TRBV20-1 SPPDRTYEQY
few TRBJ1-5 TRBV4-3 ASSQDPGNQPQH
once TRBJ2-1 TRBV12-3/TRBV12-4 ASSRLTGDVEQF
- TRBJ2-7 TRBV19 ASSMGTPTYEQY
- TRBJ2-3 TRBV4-2 ASSLPVAGGPPDTQY
many TRBJ2-5 TRBV6-6 ASSYPRQGGQETQY
few TRBJ2-7 TRBV12-3/TRBV12-4 ASSFETESYEQY
- TRBJ2-2 TRBV19 ASSIWGQGANTGELF
- TRBJ1-1 TRBV2 ASTLLRGATEAF
many TRBJ1-1 TRBV7-2 ASSPMNTEAF
- TRBJ2-5 TRBV4-3 ASSQGLAGILETQY
few TRBJ1-5 TRBV6-1 ASSEGPGGISNQPQH
- TRBJ1-1 TRBV7-9 ASSSQGARDRAF
- TRBJ2-3 TRBV5-6 ASSYRQRTDTQY
- TRBJ1-1 TRBV6-2/TRBV6-3 ASSSLLTPNTEAF